This TCR beta chain comes out of a study of blood T cell repertoires in COVID-19. About the study: Both acute and convalescent COVID-19 samples were obtained from the United States, Italy and Spain. PBMCs, B-cell-depleted T cells, or T cells provided the cDNA or gDNA that made up the material.

This clone was seen once. CDR1 and CDR2 from the germline V gene are MNHNS and SASEGT. With 4 bases clipped from V and 5 bases from J, the junction kept 7 bases outside the gene matches. The CDR3 has 16 residues. Per the study methods: Estimates of nucleated cell counts were drawn from the amplification of reference gene primers. Clones were read by immunoSEQ multiplex PCR, and TCRdb kept only the in-frame ones, dropping some. V and J calls and clone size come straight from that table; D and trimming were deduced from the DNA. The data hold about 190,000 clones, with around 80% observed a single time.

The specimen was peripheral blood. The rearrangement uses TRBV6-1 and TRBJ1-6, with TRBD1 identical over 8 bases. The sequence was collected from a human donor in a cohort sampled during active COVID-19. CDR3 DNA sequence: TGTGCCAGCAGTGCTAGGCAGGGGGCTAATAATTCACCCCTCCACTTT. Its translation: CASSARQGANNSPLHF.